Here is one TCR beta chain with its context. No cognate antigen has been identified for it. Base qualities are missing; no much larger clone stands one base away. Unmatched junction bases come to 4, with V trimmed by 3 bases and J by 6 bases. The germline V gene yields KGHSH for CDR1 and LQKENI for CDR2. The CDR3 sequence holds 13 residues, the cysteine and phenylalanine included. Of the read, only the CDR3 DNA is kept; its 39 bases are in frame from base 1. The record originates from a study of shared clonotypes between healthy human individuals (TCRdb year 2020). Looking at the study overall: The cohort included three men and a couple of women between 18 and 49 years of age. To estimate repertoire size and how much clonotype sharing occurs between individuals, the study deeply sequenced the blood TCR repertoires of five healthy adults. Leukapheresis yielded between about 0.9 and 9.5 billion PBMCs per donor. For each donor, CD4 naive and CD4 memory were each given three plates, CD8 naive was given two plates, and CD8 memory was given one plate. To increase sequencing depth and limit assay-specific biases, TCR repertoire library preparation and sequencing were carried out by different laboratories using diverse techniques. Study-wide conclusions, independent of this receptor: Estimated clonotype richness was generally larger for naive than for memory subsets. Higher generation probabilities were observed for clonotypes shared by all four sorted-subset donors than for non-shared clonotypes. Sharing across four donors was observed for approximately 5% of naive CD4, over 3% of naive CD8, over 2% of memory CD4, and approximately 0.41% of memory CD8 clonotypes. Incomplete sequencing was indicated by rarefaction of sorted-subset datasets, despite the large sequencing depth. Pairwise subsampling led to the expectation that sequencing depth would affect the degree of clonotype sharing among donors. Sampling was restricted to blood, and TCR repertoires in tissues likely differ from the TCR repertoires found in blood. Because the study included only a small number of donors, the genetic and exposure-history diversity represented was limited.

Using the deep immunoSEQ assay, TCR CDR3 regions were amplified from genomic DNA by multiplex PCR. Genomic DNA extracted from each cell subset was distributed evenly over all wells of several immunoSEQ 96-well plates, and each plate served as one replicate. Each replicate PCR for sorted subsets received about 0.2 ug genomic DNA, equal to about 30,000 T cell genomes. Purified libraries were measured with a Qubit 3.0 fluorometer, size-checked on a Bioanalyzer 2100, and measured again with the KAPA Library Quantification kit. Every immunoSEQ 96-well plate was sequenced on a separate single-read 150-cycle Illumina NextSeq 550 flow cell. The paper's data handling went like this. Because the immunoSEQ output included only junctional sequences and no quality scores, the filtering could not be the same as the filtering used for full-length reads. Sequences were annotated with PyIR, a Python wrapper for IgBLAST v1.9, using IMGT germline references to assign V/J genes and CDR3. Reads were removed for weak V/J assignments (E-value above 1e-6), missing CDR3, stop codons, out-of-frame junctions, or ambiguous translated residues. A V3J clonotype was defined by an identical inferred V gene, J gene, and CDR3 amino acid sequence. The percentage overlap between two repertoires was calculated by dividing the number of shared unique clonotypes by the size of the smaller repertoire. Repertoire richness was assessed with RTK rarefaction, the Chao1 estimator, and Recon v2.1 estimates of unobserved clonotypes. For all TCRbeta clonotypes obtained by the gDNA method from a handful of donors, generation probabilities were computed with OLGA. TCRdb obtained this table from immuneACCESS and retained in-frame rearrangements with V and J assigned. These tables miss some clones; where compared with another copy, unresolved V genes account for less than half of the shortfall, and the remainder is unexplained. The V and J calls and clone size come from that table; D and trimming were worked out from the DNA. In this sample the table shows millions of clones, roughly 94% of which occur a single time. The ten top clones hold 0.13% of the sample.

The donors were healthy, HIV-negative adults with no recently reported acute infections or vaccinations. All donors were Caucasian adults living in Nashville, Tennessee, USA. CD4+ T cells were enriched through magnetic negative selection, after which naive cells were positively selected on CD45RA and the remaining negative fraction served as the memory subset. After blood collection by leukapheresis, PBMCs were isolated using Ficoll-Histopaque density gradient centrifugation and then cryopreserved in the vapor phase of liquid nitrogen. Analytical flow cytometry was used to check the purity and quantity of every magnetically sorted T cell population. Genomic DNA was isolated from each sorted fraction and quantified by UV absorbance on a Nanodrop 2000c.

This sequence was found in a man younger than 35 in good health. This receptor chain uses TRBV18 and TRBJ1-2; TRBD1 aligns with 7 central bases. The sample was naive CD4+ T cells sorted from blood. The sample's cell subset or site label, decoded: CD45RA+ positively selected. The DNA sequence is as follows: TGTGCCAGCTCACCTAGGGGGCAGGATGGCTACACCTTC. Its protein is CASSPRGQDGYTF.